This T cell receptor beta chain was sequenced for a study of blood T cell repertoires in COVID-19. For the study at large: From the United States, Italy and Spain came samples of acute and convalescent COVID-19. T cells, B-cell-depleted T cells, or PBMCs supplied cDNA or gDNA.

Patients in Seattle were enrolled during active infection, then followed longitudinally. From germline, CDR1 is MGHRA and CDR2 YSYEKL. The CDR3 length is 16 residues. Trimming removed 4 bases from V and 6 bases from J, with 21 bases in between. Source study methods: From reference gene primer amplification, estimates of nucleated cell counts were derived. TCRdb's copy holds only in-frame clones and misses some; the assay was immunoSEQ multiplex PCR. V, J and clone size are taken as reported in that table, and D and trimming were inferred from the DNA itself. Among 350,000 to 400,000 clones listed, 80% to 90% were seen once.

The source is a woman aged 55-70 years with COVID-19, enrolled during active disease. The rearrangement links TRBV4-1 to TRBJ1-2; D uncertain. Sequencing input: peripheral blood. CDR3 protein: CASSLNTQGVGDGYTF. DNA of the CDR3: TGCGCCAGCAGCCTGAATACACAAGGAGTAGGTGATGGCTACACCTTC.